This is a list of T cell receptor beta chains from one sample in a study of prognosis after radiotherapy for stage I lung cancer. TCRdb reanalysed the multiplex PCR reads using MiXCR and keeps one entry per CDR3 protein. The sample shows 20,000 to 25,000 distinct CDR3 sequences, roughly 37% of them seen only once. The sequenced sample was PBMCs, obtained before or after stereotactic body radiation therapy (not recorded which). The source is a donor of 50 years or more with non-small cell lung cancer. CDR3s include the opening cysteine and the closing phenylalanine or tryptophan. Fields, in order: V gene, CDR3 length, CDR3 protein.

>TRBV20-1|16
CSAKTDRGQGNQPQHF
>TRBV6-1|14
CASNQPDRFGEQFF
>TRBV7-9|17
CASSPWEERGIADTQYF
>TRBV4-1|16
CASSQDPGLIPYEQYF
>TRBV20-1|13
CSATDSARQPQHF
>TRBV7-2|15
CASSLASTGSVEQFF
>TRBV3-1|13
CASSQDRGQPQHF
>TRBV7-3|13
CASSIASSGELSF
>TRBV6-2/TRBV6-3|16
CASSWRPGTGGDEQYF
>TRBV5-1|16
CASSLRTGGDTGELFF
>TRBV9|15
CASSGAGTQVNEQFF
>TRBV7-3|11
CASSTSYEQYF
>TRBV6-1|14
CASSENRINYGYTF
>TRBV6-5|16
CASSSARTLFDTEAFF
>TRBV7-9|13
CASSFSVNTEAFF
>TRBV2|15
CASSELGGVGTEAFF
>TRBV20-1|14
CSALSGRGGETQYF
>TRBV15|14
CATSGSRSTDTQYF
>TRBV12-3/TRBV12-4|16
CASRLSTGGSSQPQHF
>TRBV7-8|13
CASLRGMNTEAFF
>TRBV6-1|18
CASSDGISSGSYHNEQFF
>TRBV9|15
CASSVEGGIYNEQFF
>TRBV5-1|14
CASSFNQGSYEQYF
>TRBV20-1|19
CSASKCRVLPDRDTGELFF
>TRBV7-9|14
CASSSRQGDYGYTF
>TRBV12-3/TRBV12-4|14
CASSPLCSSYEQYF
>TRBV9|14
CASSFPGGTRELFF
>TRBV11-2|13
CASSSPRGDSMFF
>TRBV19|13
CASTEREWDTQYF
>TRBV14|17
CASSQLVPGSGNNVLTF
>TRBV24-1|12
CATSDVEETQYF
>TRBV29-1|12
CSARQSIYEQYF
>TRBV7-3|13
CASSLDRYTEAFF
>TRBV20-1|14
CSAMTSGRGGELFF